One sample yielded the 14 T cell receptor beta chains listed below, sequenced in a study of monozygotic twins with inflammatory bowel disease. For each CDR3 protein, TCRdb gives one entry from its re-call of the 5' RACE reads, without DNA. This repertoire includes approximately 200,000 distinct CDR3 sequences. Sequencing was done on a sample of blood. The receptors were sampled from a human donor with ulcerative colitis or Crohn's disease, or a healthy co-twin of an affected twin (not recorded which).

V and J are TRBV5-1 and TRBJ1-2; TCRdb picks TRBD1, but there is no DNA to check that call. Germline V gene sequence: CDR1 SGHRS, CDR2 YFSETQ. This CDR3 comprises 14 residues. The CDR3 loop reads CASRRTEKNYGYTF.

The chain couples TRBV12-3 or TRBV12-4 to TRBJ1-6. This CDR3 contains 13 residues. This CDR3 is CASSFLNNSPLHF.

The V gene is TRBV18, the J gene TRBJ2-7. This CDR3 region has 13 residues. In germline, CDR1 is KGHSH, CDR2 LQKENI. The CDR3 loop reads CASSPSYGYEQYF.

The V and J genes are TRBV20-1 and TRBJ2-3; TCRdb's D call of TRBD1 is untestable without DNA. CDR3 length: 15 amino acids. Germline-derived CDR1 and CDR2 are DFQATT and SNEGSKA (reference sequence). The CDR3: CSAPMGGGGTDTQYF.

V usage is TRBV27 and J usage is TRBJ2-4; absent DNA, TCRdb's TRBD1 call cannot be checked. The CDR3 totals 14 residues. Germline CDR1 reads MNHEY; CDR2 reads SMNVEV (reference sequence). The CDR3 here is CASRLVGGQNIQYF.

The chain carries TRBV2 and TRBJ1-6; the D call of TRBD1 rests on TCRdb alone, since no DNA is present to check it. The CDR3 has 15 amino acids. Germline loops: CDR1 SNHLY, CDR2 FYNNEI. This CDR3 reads CASSERGTYNSPLHF.

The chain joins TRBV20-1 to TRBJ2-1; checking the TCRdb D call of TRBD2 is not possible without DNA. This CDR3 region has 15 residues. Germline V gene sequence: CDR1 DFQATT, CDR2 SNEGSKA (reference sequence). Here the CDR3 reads CSARKAGSSYNEQFF.

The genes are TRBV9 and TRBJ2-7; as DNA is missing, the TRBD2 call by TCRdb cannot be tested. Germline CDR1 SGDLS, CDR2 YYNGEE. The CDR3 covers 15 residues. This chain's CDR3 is CASSPGTGGSREQYF.

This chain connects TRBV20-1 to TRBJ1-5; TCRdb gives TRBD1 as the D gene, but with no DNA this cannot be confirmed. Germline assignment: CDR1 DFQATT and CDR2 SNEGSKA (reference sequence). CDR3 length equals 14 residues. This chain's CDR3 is CSATRADPNQPQHF.

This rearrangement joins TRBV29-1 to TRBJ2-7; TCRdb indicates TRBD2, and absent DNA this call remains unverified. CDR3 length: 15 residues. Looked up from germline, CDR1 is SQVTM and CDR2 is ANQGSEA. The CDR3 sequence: CSVEDWADGPYEQYF.

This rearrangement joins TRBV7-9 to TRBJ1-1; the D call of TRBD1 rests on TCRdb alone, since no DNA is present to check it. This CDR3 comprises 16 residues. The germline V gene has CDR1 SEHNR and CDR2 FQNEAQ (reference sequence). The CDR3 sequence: CASSSVRGDRVFKAFF.

The CDR3 sequence: CASSSGQPVDGYTF. The chain recombines TRBV5-1 with TRBJ1-2; the TRBD1 assignment by TCRdb is unverifiable without DNA. The V gene's germline CDR1 is SGHRS and CDR2 YFSETQ. The CDR3 consists of 14 residues.

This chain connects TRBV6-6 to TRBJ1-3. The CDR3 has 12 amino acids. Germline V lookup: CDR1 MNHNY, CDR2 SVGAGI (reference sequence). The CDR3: CASRDGGSTIYF.

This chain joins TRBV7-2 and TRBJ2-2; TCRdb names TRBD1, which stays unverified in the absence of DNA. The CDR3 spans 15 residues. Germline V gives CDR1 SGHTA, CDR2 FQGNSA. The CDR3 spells CASSQTTGSTGELFF. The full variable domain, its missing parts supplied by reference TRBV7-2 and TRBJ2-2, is GAGVSQSPSNKVTEKGKDVELRCDPISGHTALYWYRQSLGQGLEFLIYFQGNSAPDKSGLPSDRFSAERTGGSVSTLTIQRTQQEDSAVYLCASSQTTGSTGELFFGEGSRLTVL.